The 22 T cell receptor beta chains listed next were all sequenced from one sample in a study of T-cell memory formation after mild COVID-19. TCRdb analysed the 5' RACE reads with MiXCR anew, one entry per CDR3 protein. The sample shows over 12,000 distinct CDR3 sequences, roughly 19% of them seen only once. Material for sequencing was PBMCs or a T cell subset sorted from them (not recorded which). The receptors stem from an adult woman who had mild COVID-19 (a few samples of this study predate the infection). Cell type and time point are not known.

Ten or more counts support this clonotype. The chain couples TRBV5-1 to TRBJ1-3; tentative D call: TRBD1 (6 bases). CDR3 size: 17 residues. Germline V gene sequence: CDR1 SGHRS, CDR2 YFSETQ. Trimming stripped 5 bases from V and 0 bases from J, with 18 bases between. DNA of the CDR3: TGCGCCAGCAGACCCTCGACAGGCGCTCCCTCTGGAAACACCATATATTTT. Its translation is CASRPSTGAPSGNTIYF.

This clonotype came up many times. The rearrangement uses TRBV12-3 or TRBV12-4 and TRBJ1-1; 9 nucleotides align to TRBD1. V lost 6 bases, J lost 4 bases, and 6 bases stayed unmatched. The CDR3 has 14 amino acids. CDR3 bases: TGTGCCAGCAGCTGGACAGGGGCGGGCACTGAAGCTTTCTTT. Its translation: CASSWTGAGTEAFF.

There are many counts of this clonotype. The V gene is TRBV27, the J gene TRBJ1-1; possible D gene TRBD1, 5 bases. Looked up from germline, CDR1 is MNHEY and CDR2 is SMNVEV (reference sequence). The CDR3 has 14 amino acids. Trimming shortened V by 10 bases and J by 5 bases, and 20 bases separated the two germline ends. The CDR3 DNA reads as TGTGCCACCCTCGGGCAGGGCGGGAAGACTGAAGCTTTCTTT. This codes for CATLGQGGKTEAFF.

This clonotype occurred many times. The chain joins TRBV12-3 or TRBV12-4 to TRBJ1-2, with D hard to call. This CDR3 contains 15 residues. The V end was cut by 3 bases, the J end by 4 bases, with 15 bases between. The chain's CDR3 is CASSFGGKFSYGYTF. The CDR3 DNA sequence: TGTGCCAGCAGTTTTGGTGGGAAATTTAGCTATGGCTACACCTTC.

This clonotype came up many times. The genes are TRBV9 and TRBJ2-7; D not resolved. The CDR3 spans 14 residues. V dropped 0 bases and J dropped 5 bases, with 12 bases sitting between them. Germline values: CDR1 SGDLS, CDR2 YYNGEE. CDR3 loop: CASSVVPDWDEQYF. In nucleotides, the CDR3 is TGTGCCAGCAGCGTAGTACCCGATTGGGACGAGCAGTACTTC. Full variable domain (outside the CDR3, taken from reference TRBV9 and TRBJ2-7): DSGVTQTPKHLITATGQRVTLRCSPRSGDLSVYWYQQSLDQGLQFLIQYYNGEERAKGNILERFSAQQFPDLHSELNLSSLELGDSALYFCASSVVPDWDEQYFGPGTRLTVT.

This clonotype came up many times. The rearrangement joins TRBV13 to TRBJ2-1; weak D call: TRBD2 (6 bases). Between the trimmed V and J ends, which lost 1 base and 6 bases, there was a span of 13 bases. This CDR3 spans 15 amino acids. CDR1 is PRHDT, CDR2 FYEKMQ, per germline (reference sequence). Here the CDR3 DNA reads TGTGCCAGCAGCTTAGCCCAACTAGCAGCCAATGAGCAGTTCTTC. Translation: CASSLAQLAANEQFF.

In its sample, this clonotype is medium-sized. The chain links TRBV29-1 to TRBJ2-7; D might be TRBD2 (6 bases). Germline assignment: CDR1 SQVTM and CDR2 ANQGSEA. V dropped 2 bases and J dropped 6 bases, with 17 bases sitting between them. The CDR3 totals 14 residues. CDR3 protein: CSVEPGVRGTEQYF. The CDR3 DNA follows: TGCAGCGTTGAACCGGGGGTTCGGGGAACCGAGCAGTACTTC.

The chain couples TRBV24-1 to TRBJ2-1; D is undetermined. CDR3 size: 14 residues. V shed 3 bases and J shed 0 bases, with 5 bases lying between them. Per the germline V gene, CDR1 is KGHDR and CDR2 is SFDVKD. The CDR3 DNA reads as TGTGCCACCAGTGATCCAGGCTCCTACAATGAGCAGTTCTTC. Amino acid sequence: CATSDPGSYNEQFF.

V and J are TRBV30 and TRBJ2-7; TRBD1 agrees at 8 bases. Germline CDR1 GTSNPN, CDR2 SVGIG (reference sequence). This CDR3 has 15 residues. The V and J ends lost 3 bases and 6 bases, in that order; junction bases with no gene match: 13. CDR3 amino acids: CAWSSGGQISGEQYF. In DNA form, the CDR3 reads TGTGCCTGGAGCTCAGGGGGCCAAATATCGGGCGAGCAGTACTTC.

By frequency in the sample, this clonotype is medium-sized (0.01 to 0.1%). This rearrangement joins TRBV15 to TRBJ2-7, with D unclear. The germline CDR1 and CDR2 sequences are LNHNV and YYDKDF (reference sequence). The length of the CDR3 is 13 residues. V was pared by 1 base and J by 2 bases, with 6 bases between. Here the CDR3 DNA reads TGTGCCACCAGCAGAGGGGTGACCTACGAGCAGTACTTC. This encodes CATSRGVTYEQYF.

The chain recombines TRBV6-6 with TRBJ2-3; no clear D. Per germline, CDR1 MNHNY and CDR2 SVGAGI (reference sequence). V shed 6 bases and J shed 2 bases, with 12 bases lying between them. The CDR3 spans 14 residues. Written as DNA, the CDR3 is TGTGCCAGCAGCAATTCAGGCCTCACAGATACGCAGTATTTT. Protein: CASSNSGLTDTQYF.

In this sample, this clonotype turned up many times. This sequence joins TRBV20-1 and TRBJ1-2; TRBD1 is a possible D gene (5 bases). Trimming removed 6 bases at V and 3 bases at J, with 14 bases between. The CDR3 runs to 13 residues. Germline V gene sequence: CDR1 DFQATT, CDR2 SNEGSKA (reference sequence). Here the CDR3 DNA reads TGCAGTGCACCACCGGGGGACCACTATGGCTACACCTTC. Protein product: CSAPPGDHYGYTF.

V and J are TRBV11-2 and TRBJ2-6; the D gene is possibly TRBD1 (6 bases). Germline V gives CDR1 SGHAT, CDR2 FQNNGV. Trimming cost V 2 bases and J 2 bases, with 13 bases left between them. This CDR3 region has 17 residues. The CDR3 DNA reads as TGTGCCAGCAGCTTAAGCGTAGACAGGCCTGGGGCCAACGTCCTGACTTTC. Translation: CASSLSVDRPGANVLTF.

This clonotype was counted ten times or more. The rearrangement joins TRBV11-3 to TRBJ2-3; 9 bases line up with TRBD1. This CDR3 comprises 15 residues. Trimming cost V 4 bases and J 2 bases; bases outside gene matches: 4. The germline gives CDR1 SGHNT, CDR2 YENEEA. CDR3 amino acids: CASSSGQGNTDTQYF. The CDR3 region has the DNA TGTGCCAGCAGCTCGGGACAGGGTAACACAGATACGCAGTATTTT.

The chain's CDR3 is CASSYDYGYTF. DNA of the CDR3: TGTGCCAGCAGTTATGACTATGGCTACACCTTC. This chain joins TRBV2 and TRBJ1-2; no reliable D call. Germline CDR1 and CDR2: SNHLY and FYNNEI. The CDR3 consists of 11 residues. Trimming took 5 bases from V and 3 from J, leaving 4 bases between them.

This clonotype ranks as medium-sized. This chain joins TRBV10-3 and TRBJ2-1; possibly TRBD2 for D (5 bases). The CDR3 is made up of 16 amino acids. With 6 bases removed from V and 0 bases from J, the gap between germline ends came to 15 bases. Germline lookup yields CDR1 ENHRY and CDR2 SYGVKD. The CDR3 is CAIRESRVSSYNEQFF. In DNA, the CDR3 is TGTGCCATCAGAGAATCGCGGGTGAGCTCCTACAATGAGCAGTTCTTC.

This clonotype was detected ten times or more. J is TRBJ2-2 and V is TRBV5-1; 9 bases fit TRBD1. The V and J ends lost 4 bases and 4 bases, in that order; junction bases with no gene match: 5. This CDR3 spans 15 amino acids. Germline V gives CDR1 SGHRS, CDR2 YFSETQ. In nucleotides, the CDR3 is TGCGCCAGCAGCCTACAGGGGGCGAGCACCGGGGAGCTGTTTTTT. Its translation is CASSLQGASTGELFF.

A few counts support this clonotype. The J gene is TRBJ2-7, the V gene TRBV7-2; tentative D call: TRBD1 (5 bases). The CDR3 has 13 residues. Trimming shortened V by 1 base and J by 2 bases, and 6 bases separated the two germline ends. Germline loops: CDR1 SGHTA, CDR2 FQGNSA. CDR3 DNA: TGTGCCAGCAGCTTAGGACAGCCCTACGAGCAGTACTTC. Protein: CASSLGQPYEQYF.

This clonotype was counted ten times or more. The CDR3 here is CASSLMGAASPLHF. DNA for the CDR3: TGTGCCAGCAGTTTAATGGGGGCAGCTTCACCCCTCCACTTT. This chain links TRBV12-3 or TRBV12-4 with TRBJ1-6; a weak D match, TRBD1 (6 bases). Trimming removed 2 bases at V and 9 bases at J, with 11 bases between. This CDR3 has 14 residues.

The chain couples TRBV7-9 to TRBJ2-3; 8 bases match TRBD1. This CDR3 contains 14 residues. Germline CDR1 SEHNR, CDR2 FQNEAQ (reference sequence). V gave up 7 bases and J gave up 5 bases; unmatched junction bases: 8. The CDR3 region is CASIPTGEEDTQYF. Here the CDR3 DNA reads TGTGCCAGCATCCCGACAGGGGAAGAAGATACGCAGTATTTT.

In its sample, this clonotype was seen many times. The chain uses TRBV6-1 and TRBJ1-1, with 10 bases identical to TRBD1. Germline V lookup: CDR1 MNHNS, CDR2 SASEGT. Trimming took 10 bases from V and 0 from J; bases not matched to a gene: 8. The CDR3 is made up of 15 amino acids. This CDR3 is CAISGTGVMNTEAFF. For the CDR3, the DNA is TGTGCCATCTCCGGGACAGGGGTGATGAACACTGAAGCTTTCTTT.

This clonotype was counted ten times or more. The chain has TRBV6-5 and TRBJ2-1, with 11 bases matching TRBD2. Trimming at V came to 4 bases and at J to 2 bases, leaving 7 bases not matched to a gene. CDR3 length: 17 amino acids. Germline V CDR1 and CDR2: MNHEY, SVGAGI. The CDR3 nucleotides read TGTGCCAGCAGTTTAACCTCTAGCGGGGGGCCCTACAATGAGCAGTTCTTC. It encodes CASSLTSSGGPYNEQFF.